This is a list of T cell receptor beta chains from one sample in a study of blood T cell repertoires in COVID-19. Repertoires were generated with immunoSEQ multiplex PCR, while TCRdb's copy carries only in-frame clones and drops some. The sample includes just over 300,000 clones, around 90% of them seen just once. The sequenced sample consisted of peripheral blood. The receptors were gathered from a man aged 18 to 29 with active or convalescent COVID-19. Each CDR3 is given with its conserved first and last residue. The order of the fields is clone size, J gene, V gene, CDR3 length, D gene, CDR3 DNA, CDR3 protein. D genes are given only for firm matches. A clone size is listed for some rows: how often the clone was seen (once, few, many), or a class if it is expanded.

clone_size: .
j_call: TRBJ2-4
v_call: TRBV6-5
cdr3_length: 13
d_call: .
cdr3_nt: TGTGCCAGCAACCCCCCAGGTGGGAACATTCAGTACTTC
cdr3_aa: CASNPPGGNIQYF

clone_size: few
j_call: TRBJ2-2
v_call: TRBV10-1
cdr3_length: 13
d_call: .
cdr3_nt: TGCGCCAGCAGTGACAGGGACACCGGGGAGCTGTTTTTT
cdr3_aa: CASSDRDTGELFF

clone_size: .
j_call: TRBJ2-2
v_call: TRBV7-9
cdr3_length: 15
d_call: TRBD2
cdr3_nt: TGTGCCAGCGGTATACTAGCGGGGTACACCGGGGAGCTGTTTTTT
cdr3_aa: CASGILAGYTGELFF

clone_size: .
j_call: TRBJ2-7
v_call: TRBV13
cdr3_length: 14
d_call: .
cdr3_nt: TGTGCCAGCACCTCTTGGACACAACCTTACGAGCAGTACTTC
cdr3_aa: CASTSWTQPYEQYF

clone_size: .
j_call: TRBJ1-2
v_call: TRBV19
cdr3_length: 10
d_call: .
cdr3_nt: TGTGCCAGTAGCCGCGGAGGCTACACCTTC
cdr3_aa: CASSRGGYTF

clone_size: .
j_call: TRBJ2-1
v_call: TRBV4-2
cdr3_length: 16
d_call: .
cdr3_nt: TGTGCCAGCAGCCAAGAGGCAACAGATGCCTACAATGAGCAGTTCTTC
cdr3_aa: CASSQEATDAYNEQFF

clone_size: .
j_call: TRBJ1-6
v_call: TRBV6-5
cdr3_length: 13
d_call: .
cdr3_nt: TGTGCCAGCAGTTCGACTCCCCGCTCACCCCTCCACTTT
cdr3_aa: CASSSTPRSPLHF

clone_size: once
j_call: TRBJ1-6
v_call: TRBV7-2
cdr3_length: 16
d_call: TRBD1
cdr3_nt: TGTGCCAGCAGCTTTGAGGGACAGACCGCAAATTCACCCCTCCACTTT
cdr3_aa: CASSFEGQTANSPLHF

clone_size: once
j_call: TRBJ2-3
v_call: TRBV27
cdr3_length: 17
d_call: TRBD2
cdr3_nt: TGTGCCAGCACCAACGTCGGACTAGCGGCCGCCACAGATACGCAGTATTTT
cdr3_aa: CASTNVGLAAATDTQYF

clone_size: .
j_call: TRBJ2-7
v_call: TRBV19
cdr3_length: 15
d_call: TRBD2
cdr3_nt: TGTGCCAGTAGTATAGTGGGGACTAAAGAATACGAGCAGTACTTC
cdr3_aa: CASSIVGTKEYEQYF

clone_size: .
j_call: TRBJ2-5
v_call: TRBV4-3
cdr3_length: 15
d_call: .
cdr3_nt: TGCGCCAGCAGCCAAGACGGAGGGCCCCAAGAGACCCAGTACTTC
cdr3_aa: CASSQDGGPQETQYF

clone_size: .
j_call: TRBJ2-1
v_call: TRBV28
cdr3_length: 14
d_call: TRBD2
cdr3_nt: TGTGCCAGCAGGAATAGCGGGAATCTTCATGAGCAGTTCTTC
cdr3_aa: CASRNSGNLHEQFF

clone_size: .
j_call: TRBJ1-4
v_call: TRBV6-6
cdr3_length: 13
d_call: .
cdr3_nt: TGTGCCAGCAAGGAGGGGTCTAATGAAAAACTGTTTTTT
cdr3_aa: CASKEGSNEKLFF

clone_size: .
j_call: TRBJ2-3
v_call: TRBV20-1
cdr3_length: 18
d_call: TRBD1
cdr3_nt: TGCAGTGCTAGTCCCTCGTCTTTAGGGGGCCGGAGCACAGATACGCAGTATTTT
cdr3_aa: CSASPSSLGGRSTDTQYF

clone_size: .
j_call: TRBJ1-6
v_call: TRBV10-2
cdr3_length: 15
d_call: .
cdr3_nt: TGCGCCAGCAGTCCCAAGAGCTCCTATAATTCACCCCTCCACTTT
cdr3_aa: CASSPKSSYNSPLHF

clone_size: few
j_call: TRBJ1-1
v_call: TRBV7-9
cdr3_length: 16
d_call: TRBD1
cdr3_nt: TGTGCCAGCAGCCCAAAGGTCGGGACAGGGGATATTCGGGCTTTCTTT
cdr3_aa: CASSPKVGTGDIRAFF

clone_size: .
j_call: TRBJ1-4
v_call: TRBV2
cdr3_length: 14
d_call: .
cdr3_nt: TGTGCCAGCAGTGAACTGGGCGCGGGGGAAAAACTGTTTTTT
cdr3_aa: CASSELGAGEKLFF

clone_size: once
j_call: TRBJ1-1
v_call: TRBV9
cdr3_length: 14
d_call: .
cdr3_nt: TGTGCCAGCAGCGTAGCCAGGGCGGGGACTGAAGCTTTCTTT
cdr3_aa: CASSVARAGTEAFF

clone_size: once
j_call: TRBJ2-3
v_call: TRBV3-1/TRBV3-2
cdr3_length: 16
d_call: .
cdr3_nt: TGTGCCAGCAGCCAAGAGGCAGGACTAAGCACAGATACGCAGTATTTT
cdr3_aa: CASSQEAGLSTDTQYF

clone_size: .
j_call: TRBJ1-2
v_call: TRBV7-8
cdr3_length: 12
d_call: .
cdr3_nt: TGTGCCAGCAGCTTAGAGCCCAATGGCTACACCTTC
cdr3_aa: CASSLEPNGYTF

clone_size: .
j_call: TRBJ2-7
v_call: TRBV10-2
cdr3_length: 15
d_call: TRBD1
cdr3_nt: TGCGCCAGCAGTGAAGTCAGGGGGTTCTCCTACGAGCAGTACTTC
cdr3_aa: CASSEVRGFSYEQYF

clone_size: .
j_call: TRBJ1-1
v_call: TRBV11-2
cdr3_length: 15
d_call: .
cdr3_nt: TGTGCCAGCAGCTTAGAAGAGGCCATGAACACTGAAGCTTTCTTT
cdr3_aa: CASSLEEAMNTEAFF

clone_size: .
j_call: TRBJ2-5
v_call: TRBV11-2
cdr3_length: 14
d_call: .
cdr3_nt: TGTGCCAGCAGCTACGACGGGGTCGAGGAGACCCAGTACTTC
cdr3_aa: CASSYDGVEETQYF

clone_size: .
j_call: TRBJ2-1
v_call: TRBV29-1
cdr3_length: 14
d_call: TRBD1
cdr3_nt: TGCAGCGAGGTTACAGGGGGGAGGCACAATGAGCAGTTCTTC
cdr3_aa: CSEVTGGRHNEQFF

clone_size: .
j_call: TRBJ2-1
v_call: TRBV18
cdr3_length: 13
d_call: .
cdr3_nt: TGTGCCAGCTCACAAACAGGGCTAAATGAGCAGTTCTTC
cdr3_aa: CASSQTGLNEQFF

clone_size: .
j_call: TRBJ1-5
v_call: TRBV5-6
cdr3_length: 15
d_call: .
cdr3_nt: TGTGCCAGCAGCTTGTTGTCGAGGACTAATCAGCCCCAGCATTTT
cdr3_aa: CASSLLSRTNQPQHF

clone_size: .
j_call: TRBJ1-4
v_call: TRBV2
cdr3_length: 15
d_call: TRBD1
cdr3_nt: TGTGCCAGCAAGGGACAGGGGGCGCCGGGGGAAAAACTGTTTTTT
cdr3_aa: CASKGQGAPGEKLFF

clone_size: .
j_call: TRBJ2-2
v_call: TRBV3-1/TRBV3-2
cdr3_length: 14
d_call: TRBD2
cdr3_nt: TGTGCCAGCAGCCTGGGCGGGAGCACCGGGGAGCTGTTTTTT
cdr3_aa: CASSLGGSTGELFF

clone_size: .
j_call: TRBJ1-2
v_call: TRBV28
cdr3_length: 14
d_call: .
cdr3_nt: TGTGCCAGCAGCAACGCCGGTGCGTTGAGAGGCTACACCTTC
cdr3_aa: CASSNAGALRGYTF

clone_size: .
j_call: TRBJ2-7
v_call: TRBV4-3
cdr3_length: 15
d_call: TRBD2
cdr3_nt: TGCGCCAGCAGCCAAGATAATAGCGGGACCTACGAGCAGTACTTC
cdr3_aa: CASSQDNSGTYEQYF

clone_size: .
j_call: TRBJ2-1
v_call: TRBV14
cdr3_length: 17
d_call: TRBD2
cdr3_nt: TGTGCCAGCAGCCAAGGGGAAGGAGCGGGGGTTGACAATGAGCAGTTCTTC
cdr3_aa: CASSQGEGAGVDNEQFF

clone_size: .
j_call: TRBJ2-5
v_call: TRBV15
cdr3_length: 14
d_call: .
cdr3_nt: TGTGCCACCAGCAGACAGGGCCCCCAAGAGACCCAGTACTTC
cdr3_aa: CATSRQGPQETQYF

clone_size: .
j_call: TRBJ1-2
v_call: TRBV19
cdr3_length: 14
d_call: .
cdr3_nt: TGTGCCAGTAGTACCCGCCACGGGAAGGATGGCTACACCTTC
cdr3_aa: CASSTRHGKDGYTF

clone_size: .
j_call: TRBJ2-3
v_call: TRBV9
cdr3_length: 17
d_call: .
cdr3_nt: TGTGCCAGCAGCGTAGGGGTCGGGGGGCCGAACACAGATACGCAGTATTTT
cdr3_aa: CASSVGVGGPNTDTQYF

clone_size: .
j_call: TRBJ1-1
v_call: TRBV5-1
cdr3_length: 13
d_call: .
cdr3_nt: TGCGCCAGCAGCGTACAAGTGAACACTGAAGCTTTCTTT
cdr3_aa: CASSVQVNTEAFF